The present T cell receptor (beta chain) was sequenced within a study of blood T cells in healthy people across ages. Whole-study results and caveats: It was not possible, with unsorted PBMCs, to conclusively compare naive and antigen-experienced cells. Per million T cells, TCR beta diversity dropped about linearly as age rose.

This clonotype came up a few times. Its antigen is unidentified. The junction and the germline gene differ at one end; a read error may be behind it. The CDR3 is 15 residues long. Using a J-beta primer mix together with a sample-barcoded 5' primer, a second PCR was run for roughly 7 to 11 cycles. Every sample gave at least 2.5 million paired-end reads containing CDR3. TCRdb analysed the 5' RACE reads with MiXCR anew, one entry per CDR3 protein. The table shows hundreds of thousands of distinct CDR3 sequences, with roughly 26% occurring only once. These data also formed part of another study, on T cells of mothers and their children. In that study: Each 15 ul cDNA reaction used 1.5 ug RNA; all RNA was used.

Sequencing was carried out using blood. This receptor was obtained from a boy aged 10-17 years in good health. The chain uses TRBV12-3 or TRBV12-4 and TRBJ2-5; 11 bases are shared with TRBD2. CDR3 bases: TGTGCCAGCAGTTCTCTAGCGGGGGGACAAGGGACCCAGTACTTC. As protein: CASSSLAGGQGTQYF.